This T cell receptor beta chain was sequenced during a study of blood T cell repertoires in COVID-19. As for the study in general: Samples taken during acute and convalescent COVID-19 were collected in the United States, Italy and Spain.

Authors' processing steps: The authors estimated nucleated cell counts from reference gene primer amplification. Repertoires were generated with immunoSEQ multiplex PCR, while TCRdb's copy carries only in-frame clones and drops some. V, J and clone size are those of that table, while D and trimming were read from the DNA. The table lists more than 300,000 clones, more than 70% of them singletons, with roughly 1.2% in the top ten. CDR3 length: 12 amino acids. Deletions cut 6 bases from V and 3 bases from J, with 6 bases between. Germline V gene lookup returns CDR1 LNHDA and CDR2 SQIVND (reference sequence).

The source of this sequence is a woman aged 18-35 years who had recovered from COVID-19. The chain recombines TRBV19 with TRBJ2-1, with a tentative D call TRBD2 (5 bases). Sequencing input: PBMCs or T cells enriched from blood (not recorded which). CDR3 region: CASSGVYNEQFF. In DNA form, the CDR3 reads TGTGCCAGTAGCGGGGTCTACAATGAGCAGTTCTTC.